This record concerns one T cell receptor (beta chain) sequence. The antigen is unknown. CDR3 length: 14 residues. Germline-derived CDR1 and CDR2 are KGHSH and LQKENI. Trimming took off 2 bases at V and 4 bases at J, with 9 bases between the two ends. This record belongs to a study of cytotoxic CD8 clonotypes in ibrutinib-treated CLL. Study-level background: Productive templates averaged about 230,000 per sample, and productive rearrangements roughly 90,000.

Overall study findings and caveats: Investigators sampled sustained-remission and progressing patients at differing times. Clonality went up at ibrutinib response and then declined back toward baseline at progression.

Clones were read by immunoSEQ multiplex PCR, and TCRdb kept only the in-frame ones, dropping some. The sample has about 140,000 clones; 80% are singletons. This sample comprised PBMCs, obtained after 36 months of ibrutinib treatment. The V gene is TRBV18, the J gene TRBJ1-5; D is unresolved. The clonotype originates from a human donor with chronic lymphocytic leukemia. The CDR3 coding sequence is TGTGCCAGCTCACCATCACAGCTTAATCAGCCCCAGCATTTT. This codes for CASSPSQLNQPQHF.